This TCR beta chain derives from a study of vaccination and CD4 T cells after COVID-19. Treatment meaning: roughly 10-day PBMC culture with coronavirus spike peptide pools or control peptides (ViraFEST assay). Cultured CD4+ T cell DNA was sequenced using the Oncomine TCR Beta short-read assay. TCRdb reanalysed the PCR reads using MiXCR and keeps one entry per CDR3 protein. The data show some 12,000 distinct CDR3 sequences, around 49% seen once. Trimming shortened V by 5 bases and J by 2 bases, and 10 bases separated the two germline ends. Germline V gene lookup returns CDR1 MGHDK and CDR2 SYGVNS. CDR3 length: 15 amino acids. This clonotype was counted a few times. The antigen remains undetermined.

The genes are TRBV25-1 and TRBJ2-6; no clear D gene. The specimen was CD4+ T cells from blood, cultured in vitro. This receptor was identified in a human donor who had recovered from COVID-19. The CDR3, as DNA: TGTGCCAGCAGTTCGCACAGAACTGGGGCCAACGTCCTGACTTTC. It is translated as CASSSHRTGANVLTF.